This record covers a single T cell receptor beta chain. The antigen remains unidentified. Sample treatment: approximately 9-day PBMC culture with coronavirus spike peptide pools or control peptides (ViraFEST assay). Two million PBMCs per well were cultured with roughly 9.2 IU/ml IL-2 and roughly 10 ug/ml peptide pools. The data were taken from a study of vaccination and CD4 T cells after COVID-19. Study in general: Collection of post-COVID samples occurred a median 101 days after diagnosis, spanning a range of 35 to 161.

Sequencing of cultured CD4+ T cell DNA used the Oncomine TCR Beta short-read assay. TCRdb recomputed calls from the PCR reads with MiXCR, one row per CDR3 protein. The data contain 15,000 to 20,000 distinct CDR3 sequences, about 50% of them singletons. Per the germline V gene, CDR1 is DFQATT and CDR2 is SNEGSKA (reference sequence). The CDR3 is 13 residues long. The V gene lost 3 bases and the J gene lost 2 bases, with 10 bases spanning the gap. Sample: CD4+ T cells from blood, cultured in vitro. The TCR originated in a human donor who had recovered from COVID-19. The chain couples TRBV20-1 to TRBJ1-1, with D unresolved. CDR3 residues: CSAREDPNTEAFF. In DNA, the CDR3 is TGCAGTGCTAGGGAGGACCCTAACACTGAAGCTTTCTTT.